What follows is one T cell receptor beta chain and its context. Its cognate antigen has yet to be identified. No much larger clonotype is one base removed from it; base qualities were not supplied. The library was built by means of the immunoSEQ multiplex PCR assay. For the multiplex PCR, a mixture combining 60 forward primers for TCR Vbeta segments and 13 reverse primers for TCR Jbeta segments was used. A multiplex PCR assay on genomic DNA amplified the CDR3 region of rearranged TCR beta genes. Amplified TCR beta libraries were sequenced as 87-base-pair reads on the Illumina HiSeq System. Per the authors' processing: In a later analysis, about 80 million unique TCR beta chains were counted across the 500 to 850 repertoires, and around 10 million of these chains were shared by at least two donors. A nearest-neighbor algorithm error-corrected the raw reads and collapsed the reads into unique sequences, merging closely related sequences to remove PCR and sequencing errors. To assign V, D and J gene segments, CDR3 sequences were aligned to IMGT reference sequences. For a sequence to be retained, at least a six-nucleotide match to both a V gene segment and a J gene segment was required. Rearrangements were classified as productive when the CDR3 lacked stop codons and remained in frame with V and J, and all other rearrangements were classified as non-productive. CDR3 was defined according to IMGT convention as the region running from the second conserved V-encoded cysteine to the conserved J-encoded phenylalanine. In an earlier analysis of just under 600 of the donors, sequences lacking an unambiguous match to a single V gene segment were excluded. An earlier analysis of 587 of the donors called V segments functional above 56.7% productive rearrangements and segregating when the between-donor standard deviation exceeded 5%. To diagnose cytomegalovirus status from the catalog of TCR beta chain sequences, a statistical classification framework was built. In a later analysis, TCR nucleotide sequences were compared against IMGT/GENE-DB human TR gene sequences so that V and J genes could be assigned. Using the TCRdist pipeline, a later analysis assigned CDR3 sequences along with most-parsimonious VDJ recombination scenarios. A later analysis defined each TCR beta chain by its CDR3 amino acid sequence plus V-gene family, and excluded reads lacking a unique V-gene family. To address suspected cross-contamination and a sequencing artifact, a later analysis removed 450 to 700 highly shared, low-generation-probability nucleotide sequences. A later analysis calculated a clonal expansion index for each public chain from normalized within-repertoire ranks of inferred template counts. A later analysis computed generation probabilities with a VDJ recombination model fitted to out-of-frame rearrangements, and checked the results against IGoR. In a later analysis, TCR-TCR, TCR-HLA and TCR-CMV co-occurrence was scored with hypergeometric tests, and a repertoire-size bias correction was applied to TCR pairs. In a later analysis, false discovery rates were estimated by permuting HLA or CMV assignments 20 times. In a later analysis, co-occurring TCRs were grouped using DBSCAN, and TCRdist sequence similarity was added for clustering within HLA-allele-positive subsets. Repertoires with fewer than 30,000 or more than 120,000 public chains, plus five repertoires with anomalous nucleotide sharing, were excluded from co-occurrence clustering. This immuneACCESS table, as held by TCRdb, lists in-frame sequences with V and J called but not all clones. Of the missing ones, under half trace to an unresolved V gene in checked studies; the others have no known cause. V, J and clone size reflect that table, while D and trimming were determined from the DNA. This sample has 170,000 or so clones in its table, and around three quarters of those were observed once. The top ten hold 0.65% of the sample.

The record originates from a study of cytomegalovirus exposure and HLA in healthy donors (dated by TCRdb to the late 2010s). Describing the broader study: An earlier analysis of roughly 610 of the donors reported approximately 280 Gb of sequence data and 95 million to 140 million unique TCR beta sequences obtained from around 170 million T cells. An early release covering roughly 640 HLA-typed donors comprised 250 to 350 gigabases of sequencing data and around 80 million unique TCR sequences. Among the roughly 380 genotyped donors, about 85% belonged to the genetic ancestry cluster associated with self-reported Caucasian donors. The study was designed to test whether signatures of past pathogen exposure could be identified by cataloging public T cell receptors. The study used immunosequencing to profile the T cell repertoires of approximately 690 subjects and linked those repertoires to cytomegalovirus serostatus. In addition to the first cohort of 650 to 750 subjects, a separate validation cohort of 120 different subjects was used. The study combined high-throughput TCR immunosequencing, statistical association of individual TCRs with disease status, and machine learning to predict cytomegalovirus infection status. A later analysis re-examined previously published TCR beta repertoires from more than 550 donors and added high-resolution HLA genotyping to investigate patterns of TCR occurrence. Rather than drawing on any new phenotypic data, the later analysis identified candidate immune exposures from TCR beta sequences and the way those sequences occurred across donors. An earlier analysis of a few hundred of the donors applied high-throughput TCR beta sequencing to assess whether each TCR beta V gene segment acted as functional or pseudogenic. Donor age, sex, ethnicity and CMV serostatus were collected together with the repertoire data. Genome-wide SNP genotypes for about 60% of the roughly 700 donors were used in a later genetic analysis, which treated that subset as a discovery cohort. Every discovery cohort repertoire had been produced on one sequencing platform. HLA typing included class I and class II loci at four-digit resolution. The number of typed donors differed by locus: about 620-640 for A, B, C, DRB1 and DQB1; some 540 for DQA1; approximately 610 for DPA1; and about 450 for DPB1. A handful of DR-DQ haplotypes were treated as single units for association and clustering because of strong linkage in the cohort. On average, around 240,000 unique TCR beta nucleotide sequences were sequenced per donor among 350 to 400 genotyped donors of the cohort, with roughly 18% of those sequences being non-productive.

The cohort comprised fewer than 750 healthy bone marrow donors. All cohort members were sampled while nominally healthy, although unrecorded immune exposures were likely present. The donor tested CMV seronegative, placing the donor among the 352 seronegative members of the cohort. A peripheral blood sample was provided by each donor, and peripheral blood mononuclear cells were used for TCR beta sequencing. The Qiagen DNeasy Blood Extraction Kit was used to extract genomic DNA from the blood cell samples. Results the study describes overall, beyond this receptor: A few of the identified cytomegalovirus-associated TCR beta chains were confirmed in vitro to be specific for cytomegalovirus antigens. Compared with equally common non-associated chains, HLA-associated TCR beta chains in a later analysis were more clonally expanded and had lower generation probabilities. The cohort was sequenced for TCR beta chains only, and without alpha or paired-chain data the features that could be detected were limited. Most TCR sequences were seen in very few donors, while some public TCRs were found in many individuals. Linkage disequilibrium might explain the correlated functional status among segregating V segments, but an unknown experimental factor could not be ruled out. The earlier analysis of approximately 590 of the donors excluded over 15 rarely observed V segments, including chromosome 9 orphons, because counts were too low. Cytomegalovirus status was reported to be diagnosed by the classifier with high specificity and sensitivity in both the original and validation cohorts. Because some donors lacked HLA typing at each locus, the association tests relied only on the typed subset. A further reported finding was that TCR beta sequences accurately predicted the HLA-A and HLA-B alleles for most subjects in the first cohort. In an earlier analysis of some 500 of the donors, most TCR beta V segments were observed in productive rearrangements about 87% or about 30% of the time, broadly matching IMGT annotations. Most CMV-associated TCR beta chains appeared to be HLA-restricted in a later analysis, and the HLA associations seemed to be driven largely by CMV exposure. CMV serostatus was the only immune exposure information available for the cohort. Assigning TCR associations to individual alleles was difficult when HLA alleles, especially DR and DQ, strongly co-occurred. A later analysis associated approximately 17,000 TCR beta sequences with specific HLA alleles at a false discovery rate of 0.05. A later genetic analysis associated a missense DCLRE1C variant with V-gene and J-gene trimming of TCR beta chains, and an independent cohort replicated the association. The sequencing pipeline was judged likely to have produced a cluster of highly shared sequence variants as a technical artifact. The authors suggested that the approach could potentially be generalized to other disease states and immunological phenotypes. The study listed approximately 160 TCR beta chains as associated with cytomegalovirus. In a later analysis, TCR association rates were found to vary across HLA loci, with the most associated TCRs seen for DRB1 alleles and the fewest for HLA-C alleles. According to a later analysis, parvovirus B19, influenza, CMV and Epstein-Barr virus appeared linked to several top co-occurrence clusters. In a later genetic analysis, fewer N-insertions in productive TCRs were reported among donors in an Asian-associated ancestry cluster than the roughly 700-donor mean. Roughly uniform sequencing depth across donors was assumed in presence/absence analyses, although this assumption may not hold.

Sample: PBMCs. The receptor's source is a boy aged 5-17 years in good health and CMV-seronegative.

The CDR3 in this case is CASSNLVYRGIQYF. The DNA sequence is TGTGCCAGCAGCAACTTGGTCTATCGCGGCATTCAGTACTTC. Recombination connected TRBV5-8 to TRBJ2-4, with the D gene too uncertain to name. CDR1 and CDR2, looked up from the germline V gene, are SGHTS and YDEGEE. From the cysteine through the phenylalanine, the CDR3 covers 14 amino acids. Only CDR3 DNA remains: 42 bases, in frame from the first base. Trimming at the junction amounts to 4 bases on V and 9 bases on J, and the germline ends lie 17 bases apart.